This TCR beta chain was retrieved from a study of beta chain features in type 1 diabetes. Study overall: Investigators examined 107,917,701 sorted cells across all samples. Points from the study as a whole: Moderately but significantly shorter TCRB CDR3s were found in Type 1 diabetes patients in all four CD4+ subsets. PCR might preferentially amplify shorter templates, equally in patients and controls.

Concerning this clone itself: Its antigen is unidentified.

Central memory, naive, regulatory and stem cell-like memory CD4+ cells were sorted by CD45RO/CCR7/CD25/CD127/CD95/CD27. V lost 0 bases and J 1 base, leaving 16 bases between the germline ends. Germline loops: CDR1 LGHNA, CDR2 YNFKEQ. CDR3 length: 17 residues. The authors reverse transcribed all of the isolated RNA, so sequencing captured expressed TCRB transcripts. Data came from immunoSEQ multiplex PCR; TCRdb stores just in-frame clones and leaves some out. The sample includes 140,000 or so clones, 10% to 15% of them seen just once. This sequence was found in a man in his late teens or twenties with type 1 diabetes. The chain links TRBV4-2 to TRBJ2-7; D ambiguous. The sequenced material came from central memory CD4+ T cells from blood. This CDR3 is CASSQDLIVVSSYEQYF. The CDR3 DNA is TGTGCCAGCAGCCAAGATTTGATCGTGGTTTCATCCTACGAGCAGTACTTC.